This T cell receptor beta chain originates from a study of CD8 T cells in ankylosing spondylitis. Study-level findings and limits: Reactive arthritis synovial fluid and blood previously showed some of these motif variants. For ankylosing spondylitis blood, a TCR beta motif of under 10 highly homologous variants appeared characteristic.

Germline CDR1 SGDLS, CDR2 YYNGEE. This CDR3 has 15 residues. J lost 2 bases, V lost 0 bases, and 2 bases had no gene match. Each TCR beta library was made by quantitative 5'-RACE that incorporated molecular barcodes. TCRdb reprocessed the 5' RACE reads with MiXCR, giving one entry per CDR3 protein. The data hold fewer than 200,000 distinct CDR3 sequences, with approximately 10% observed a single time. A word on this clonotype: Its antigen is still unknown.

V and J are TRBV9 and TRBJ2-7; 10 bases agree with TRBD1. The sequencing input was blood, either unsorted or a sorted T cell fraction (not recorded which). The sequence derives from a female donor with ankylosing spondylitis or in good health (not recorded which). In DNA form, the CDR3 reads TGTGCCAGCAGCGTAGAAGGGACAGGGGCCTACGAGCAGTACTTC. The encoded protein is CASSVEGTGAYEQYF.